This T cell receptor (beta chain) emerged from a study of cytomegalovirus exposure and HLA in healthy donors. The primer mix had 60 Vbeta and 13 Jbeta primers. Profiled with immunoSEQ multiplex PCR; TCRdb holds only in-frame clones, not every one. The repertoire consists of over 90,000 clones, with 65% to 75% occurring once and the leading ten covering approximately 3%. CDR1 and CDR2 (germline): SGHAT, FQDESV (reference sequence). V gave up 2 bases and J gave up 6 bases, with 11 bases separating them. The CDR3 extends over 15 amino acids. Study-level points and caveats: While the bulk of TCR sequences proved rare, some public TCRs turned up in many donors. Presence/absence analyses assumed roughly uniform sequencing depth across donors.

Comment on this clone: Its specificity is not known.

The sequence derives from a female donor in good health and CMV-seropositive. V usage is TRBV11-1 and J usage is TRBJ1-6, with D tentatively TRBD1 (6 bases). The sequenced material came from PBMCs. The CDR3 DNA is TGTGCCAGCAGCTTAAGGCAGGGGCCTAATTCACCCCTCCACTTT. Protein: CASSLRQGPNSPLHF.